These 12 T cell receptor beta chains share one sample of origin, sequenced in a study of cytomegalovirus exposure and HLA in healthy donors. Primers: 60 Vbeta forward and 13 Jbeta reverse. The method was immunoSEQ multiplex PCR; TCRdb's version includes in-frame clones alone and lacks a portion of them. The data show some 40,000 clones, with 53% seen just once and 6.2% held by the top ten. The sequenced sample consisted of PBMCs. These receptor sequences come from a woman aged 40 to 55 in good health and CMV-seropositive.

The chain carries TRBV19 and TRBJ1-1, with 8 bases identical to TRBD1. The CDR3 covers 15 residues. Unmatched junction bases numbered 5, after V lost 5 bases and J lost 0 bases. Germline assignment: CDR1 LNHDA and CDR2 SQIVND (reference sequence). The CDR3, as DNA: TGTGCCAGTAGTCAAGACAGGGGTATGAACACTGAAGCTTTCTTT. Amino acid sequence: CASSQDRGMNTEAFF.

V and J are TRBV28 and TRBJ2-7, with 8 bases identical to TRBD1. Germline trimming cut 1 base from V and 7 bases from J; bases unmatched to any gene: 9. CDR3 length: 15 residues. Germline CDR1 is MDHEN and CDR2 is SYDVKM. The chain's CDR3 is CASSLYPDRGWEQYF. The CDR3 DNA is TGTGCCAGCAGTTTATACCCCGACAGGGGTTGGGAGCAGTACTTC.

V is TRBV5-1 and J is TRBJ2-4, with 8 positions matching TRBD1. This CDR3 region has 14 residues. J lost 5 bases, V lost 2 bases, and 3 bases had no gene match. Per germline, CDR1 SGHRS and CDR2 YFSETQ. CDR3 in DNA: TGCGCCAGCAGCTTCTCGACAGGGGAAAACATTCAGTACTTC. Encoded protein: CASSFSTGENIQYF.

The genes are TRBV6-6 and TRBJ1-2; TRBD1 matches at 9 bases. This CDR3 has 14 amino acids. The germline gives CDR1 MNHNY, CDR2 SVGAGI (reference sequence). V trimming: 5 bases; J trimming: 7 bases; junction bases outside the gene matches: 8. CDR3 residues: CASSRDRVKSGYTF. The CDR3 DNA sequence: TGTGCCAGCAGTCGGGACAGGGTGAAGAGTGGCTACACCTTC.

This clone was found a few times. The rearrangement joins TRBV7-9 to TRBJ2-7, with D possibly being TRBD1 (6 bases). The CDR3 has 16 residues. In germline, CDR1 is SEHNR, CDR2 FQNEAQ (reference sequence). Trimming cost V 5 bases and J 4 bases, with 21 bases left between them. DNA of the CDR3: TGTGCCAGCAGCCCACCATTCCGACAGGCCCTATACGAGCAGTACTTC. This codes for CASSPPFRQALYEQYF.

V gene TRBV25-1 combines with J gene TRBJ2-3, with TRBD2 matching over 9 bases. Looked up from germline, CDR1 is MGHDK and CDR2 is SYGVNS. Trimming removed 6 bases from V and 2 bases from J; junction bases left unmatched: 3. CDR3 length: 14 amino acids. The CDR3 region is CASRSGGLTDTQYF. CDR3 nucleotides: TGTGCCAGCAGAAGCGGGGGGCTCACAGATACGCAGTATTTT.

The gene calls are TRBV4-2 and TRBJ2-3; TRBD2 matches at 11 bases. This CDR3 contains 19 residues. CDR1 is LGHNA and CDR2 is YNFKEQ in the germline V gene. V lost 0 bases to trimming and J lost 1 base; unmatched junction nucleotides: 9. Here the CDR3 reads CASSQDRLAGGLRTDTQYF. The DNA of the CDR3 is TGTGCCAGCAGCCAAGATCGATTAGCGGGGGGGCTTCGCACAGATACGCAGTATTTT.

V is TRBV5-1 and J is TRBJ1-1, with TRBD1 matching 9 bases. Germline V gene data show CDR1 as SGHRS and CDR2 as YFSETQ. The CDR3 length is 15 residues. V was clipped by 0 bases and J by 4 bases; unmatched bases: 4. CDR3 bases: TGCGCCAGCAGCTTGGCGGACAGGGGTGGCACTGAAGCTTTCTTT. It specifies CASSLADRGGTEAFF.

This clone was found a few times. The CDR3 DNA reads as TGTGCCAGCAGCTTGGAAAAGGGACAGTACGAGCAGTACTTC. Translated: CASSLEKGQYEQYF. The rearrangement links TRBV5-4 to TRBJ2-7, with TRBD1 matching 7 bases. This CDR3 has 14 amino acids. V lost 0 bases to trimming and J lost 4 bases; unmatched junction nucleotides: 4. Germline loops: CDR1 SGHNT, CDR2 YYREEE (reference sequence).

Only a few counts were recorded for this clone. The chain recombines TRBV5-6 with TRBJ2-2; D is ambiguous. V was pared by 6 bases and J by 1 base, with 10 bases between. Germline loops: CDR1 SGHDT, CDR2 YYEEEE. There are 14 residues in the CDR3. The CDR3 region is CASIDLGNTGELFF. The CDR3 nucleotides read TGTGCCAGCATCGACTTGGGGAACACCGGGGAGCTGTTTTTT.

This clone was counted only a few times. The rearrangement joins TRBV6-5 to TRBJ1-3, with a possible D match to TRBD1 (6 bases). V was trimmed by 2 bases and J by 3 bases, leaving 11 bases between them. This CDR3 is 15 amino acids long. In germline, CDR1 is MNHEY, CDR2 SVGAGI. Here the CDR3 reads CASSYTWTDGNTIYF. In DNA, the CDR3 is TGTGCCAGCAGTTACACTTGGACAGATGGAAACACCATATATTTT.

The chain links TRBV6-5 to TRBJ1-1; D uncertain. CDR1 and CDR2 from the germline V gene are MNHEY and SVGAGI. V dropped 8 bases and J dropped 5 bases, with 18 bases sitting between them. This CDR3 comprises 14 residues. The CDR3 nucleotides read TGTGCCAGCGGCCACGGCGAGGGTTCTACTGAAGCTTTCTTT. Its translation is CASGHGEGSTEAFF.